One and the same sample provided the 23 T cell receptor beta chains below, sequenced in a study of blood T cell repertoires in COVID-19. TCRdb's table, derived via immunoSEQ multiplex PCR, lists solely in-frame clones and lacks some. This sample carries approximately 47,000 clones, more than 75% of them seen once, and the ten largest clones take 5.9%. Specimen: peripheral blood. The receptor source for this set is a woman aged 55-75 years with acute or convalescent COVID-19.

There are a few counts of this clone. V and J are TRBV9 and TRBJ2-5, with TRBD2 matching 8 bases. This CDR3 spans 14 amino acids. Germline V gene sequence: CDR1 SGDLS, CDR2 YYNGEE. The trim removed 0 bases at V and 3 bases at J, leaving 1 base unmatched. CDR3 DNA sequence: TGTGCCAGCAGCGTAGCACTAGCGGAAGAGACCCAGTACTTC. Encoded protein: CASSVALAEETQYF. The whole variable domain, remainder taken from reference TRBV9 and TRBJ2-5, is DSGVTQTPKHLITATGQRVTLRCSPRSGDLSVYWYQQSLDQGLQFLIQYYNGEERAKGNILERFSAQQFPDLHSELNLSSLELGDSALYFCASSVALAEETQYFGPGTRLLVL.

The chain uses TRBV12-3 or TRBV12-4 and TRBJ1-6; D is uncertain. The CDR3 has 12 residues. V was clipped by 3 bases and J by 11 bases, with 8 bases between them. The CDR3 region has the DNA TGTGCCAGCAGTTTCGCAGGTACACCCCTCCACTTT. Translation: CASSFAGTPLHF.

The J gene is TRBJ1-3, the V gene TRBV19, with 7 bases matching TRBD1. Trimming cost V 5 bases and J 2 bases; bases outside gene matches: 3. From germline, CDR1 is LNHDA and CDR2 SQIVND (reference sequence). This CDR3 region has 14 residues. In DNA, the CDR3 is TGTGCCAGTAGTCCACAGGGGACTGGAAACACCATATATTTT. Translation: CASSPQGTGNTIYF.

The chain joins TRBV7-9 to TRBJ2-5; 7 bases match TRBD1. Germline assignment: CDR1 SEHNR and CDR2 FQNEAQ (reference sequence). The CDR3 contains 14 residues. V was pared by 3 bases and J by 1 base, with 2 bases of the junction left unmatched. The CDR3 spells CASSFGQAQETQYF. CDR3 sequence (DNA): TGTGCCAGCAGCTTTGGACAGGCCCAAGAGACCCAGTACTTC.

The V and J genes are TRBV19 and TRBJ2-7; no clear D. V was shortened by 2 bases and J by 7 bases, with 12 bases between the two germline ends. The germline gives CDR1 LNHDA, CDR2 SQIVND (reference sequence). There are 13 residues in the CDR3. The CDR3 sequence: CASSISDPGEQYF. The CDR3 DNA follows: TGTGCCAGTAGTATAAGCGACCCTGGGGAGCAGTACTTC.

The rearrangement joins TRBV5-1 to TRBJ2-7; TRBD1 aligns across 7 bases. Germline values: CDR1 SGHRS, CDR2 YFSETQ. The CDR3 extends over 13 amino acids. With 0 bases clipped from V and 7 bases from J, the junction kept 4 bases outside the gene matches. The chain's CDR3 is CASSLGQGWEQYF. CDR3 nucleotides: TGCGCCAGCAGCTTGGGACAGGGATGGGAGCAGTACTTC.

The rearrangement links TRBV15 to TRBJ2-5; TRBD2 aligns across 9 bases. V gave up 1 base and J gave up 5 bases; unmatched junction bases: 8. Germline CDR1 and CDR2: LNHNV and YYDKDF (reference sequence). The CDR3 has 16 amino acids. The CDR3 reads CATSRVAGGPGETQYF. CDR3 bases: TGTGCCACCAGCAGAGTCGCGGGGGGGCCTGGTGAGACCCAGTACTTC.

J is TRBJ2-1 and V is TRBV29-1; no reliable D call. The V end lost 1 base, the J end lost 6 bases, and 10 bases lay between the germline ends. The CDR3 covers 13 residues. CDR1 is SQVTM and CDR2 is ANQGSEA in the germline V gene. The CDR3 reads CSVEGPTVNEQFF. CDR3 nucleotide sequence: TGCAGCGTTGAAGGACCTACAGTCAATGAGCAGTTCTTC.

The CDR3: CASTPGRNSGANVLTF. DNA of the CDR3: TGTGCCAGTACCCCAGGGCGGAACTCTGGGGCCAACGTCCTGACTTTC. This chain connects TRBV19 to TRBJ2-6; perhaps TRBD1 as D (5 bases). Germline CDR1 is LNHDA and CDR2 is SQIVND (reference sequence). Trimming took off 7 bases at V and 0 bases at J, with 13 bases between the two ends. The CDR3 is 16 residues long.

This CDR3 is CASSLAGADTDTQYF. The CDR3 nucleotides are TGCGCCAGCAGCTTGGCTGGGGCCGACACAGATACGCAGTATTTT. This rearrangement joins TRBV5-1 to TRBJ2-3, with D possibly TRBD1 on 5 matching bases. V dropped 0 bases and J dropped 2 bases, with 10 bases sitting between them. The CDR3 is 15 residues long. The germline V gene has CDR1 SGHRS and CDR2 YFSETQ.

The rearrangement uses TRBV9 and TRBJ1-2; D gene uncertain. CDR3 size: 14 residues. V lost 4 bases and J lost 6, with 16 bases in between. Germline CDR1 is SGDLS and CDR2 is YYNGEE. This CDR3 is CASSSPSHTDGYTF. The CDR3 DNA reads TGTGCCAGCAGCTCCCCATCTCATACGGATGGCTACACCTTC. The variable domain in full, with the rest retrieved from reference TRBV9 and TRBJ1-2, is DSGVTQTPKHLITATGQRVTLRCSPRSGDLSVYWYQQSLDQGLQFLIQYYNGEERAKGNILERFSAQQFPDLHSELNLSSLELGDSALYFCASSSPSHTDGYTFGSGTRLTVV.

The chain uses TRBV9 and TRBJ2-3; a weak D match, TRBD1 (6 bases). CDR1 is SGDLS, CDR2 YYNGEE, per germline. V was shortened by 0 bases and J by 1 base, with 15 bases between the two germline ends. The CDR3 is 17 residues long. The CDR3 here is CASSVEAGAWGTDTQYF. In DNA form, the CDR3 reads TGTGCCAGCAGCGTAGAGGCAGGGGCTTGGGGCACAGATACGCAGTATTTT.

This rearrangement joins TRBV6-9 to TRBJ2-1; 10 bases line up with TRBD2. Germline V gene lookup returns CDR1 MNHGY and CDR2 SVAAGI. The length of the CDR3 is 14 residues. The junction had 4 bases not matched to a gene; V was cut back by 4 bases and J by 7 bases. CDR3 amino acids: CASSSQRGGNEQFF. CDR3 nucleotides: TGTGCCAGCAGTTCCCAGCGGGGGGGGAATGAGCAGTTCTTC.

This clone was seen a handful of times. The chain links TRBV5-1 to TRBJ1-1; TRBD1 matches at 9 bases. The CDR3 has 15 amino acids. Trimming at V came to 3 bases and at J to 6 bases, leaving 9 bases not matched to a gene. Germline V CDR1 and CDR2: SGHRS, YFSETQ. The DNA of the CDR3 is TGCGCCAGCAGCTGGGGACAGGGCTTGGGCTCTGAAGCTTTCTTT. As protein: CASSWGQGLGSEAFF.

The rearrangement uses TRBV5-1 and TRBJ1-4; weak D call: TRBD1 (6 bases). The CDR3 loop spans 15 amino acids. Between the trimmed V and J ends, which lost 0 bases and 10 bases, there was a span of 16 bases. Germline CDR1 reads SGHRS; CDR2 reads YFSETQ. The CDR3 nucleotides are TGCGCCAGCAGCTTGGAGTCAGGGGCCCCGGGAAAACTGTTTTTT. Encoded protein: CASSLESGAPGKLFF. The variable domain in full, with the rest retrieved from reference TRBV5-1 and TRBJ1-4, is KAGVTQTPRYLIKTRGQQVTLSCSPISGHRSVSWYQQTPGQGLQFLFEYFSETQRNKGNFPGRFSGRQFSNSRSEMNVSTLELGDSALYLCASSLESGAPGKLFFGSGTQLSVL.

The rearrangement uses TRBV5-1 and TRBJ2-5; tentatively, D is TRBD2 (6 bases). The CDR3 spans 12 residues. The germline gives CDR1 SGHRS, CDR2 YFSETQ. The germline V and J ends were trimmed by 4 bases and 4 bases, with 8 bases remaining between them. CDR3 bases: TGCGCCAGCAGCCCGGGGGTAGAGACCCAGTACTTC. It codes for CASSPGVETQYF.

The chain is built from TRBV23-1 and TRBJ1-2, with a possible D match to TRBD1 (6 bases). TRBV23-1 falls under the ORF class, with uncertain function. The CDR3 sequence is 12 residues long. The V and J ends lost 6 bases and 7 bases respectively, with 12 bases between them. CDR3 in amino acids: CASRGAVGGYTF. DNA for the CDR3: TGCGCCAGCAGGGGGGCAGTGGGTGGCTACACCTTC.

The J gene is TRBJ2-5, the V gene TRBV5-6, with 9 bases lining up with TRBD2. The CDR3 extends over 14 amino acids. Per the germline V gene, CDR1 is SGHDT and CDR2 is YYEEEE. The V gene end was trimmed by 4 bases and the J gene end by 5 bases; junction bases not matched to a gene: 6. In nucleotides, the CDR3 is TGTGCCAGCAGCGTTAGCGGGAGATCTGAGACCCAGTACTTC. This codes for CASSVSGRSETQYF.

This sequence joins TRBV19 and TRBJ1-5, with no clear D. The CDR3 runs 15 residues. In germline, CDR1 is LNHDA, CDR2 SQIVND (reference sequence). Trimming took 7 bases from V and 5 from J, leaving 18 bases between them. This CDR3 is CASTLRGTLDQPQHF. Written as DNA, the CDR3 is TGTGCCAGTACTCTACGGGGAACGCTGGATCAGCCCCAGCATTTT.

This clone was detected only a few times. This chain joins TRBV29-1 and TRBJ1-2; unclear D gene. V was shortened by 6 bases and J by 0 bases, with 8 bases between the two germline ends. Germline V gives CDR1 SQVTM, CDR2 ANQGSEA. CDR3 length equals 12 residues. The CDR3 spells CSVGAPNYGYTF. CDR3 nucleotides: TGCAGCGTGGGAGCTCCTAACTATGGCTACACCTTC.

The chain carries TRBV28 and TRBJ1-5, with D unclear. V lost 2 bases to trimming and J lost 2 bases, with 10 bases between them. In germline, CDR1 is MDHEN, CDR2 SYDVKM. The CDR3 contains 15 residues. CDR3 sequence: CASSLVQIGNQPQHF. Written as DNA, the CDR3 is TGTGCCAGCAGTTTAGTTCAAATAGGCAATCAGCCCCAGCATTTT.

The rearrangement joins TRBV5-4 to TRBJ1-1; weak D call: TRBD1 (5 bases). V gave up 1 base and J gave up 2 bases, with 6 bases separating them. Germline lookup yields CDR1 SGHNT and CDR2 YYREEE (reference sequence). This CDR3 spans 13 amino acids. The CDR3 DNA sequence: TGTGCCAGCAGCTTGACAGGAAACACTGAAGCTTTCTTT. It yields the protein CASSLTGNTEAFF.

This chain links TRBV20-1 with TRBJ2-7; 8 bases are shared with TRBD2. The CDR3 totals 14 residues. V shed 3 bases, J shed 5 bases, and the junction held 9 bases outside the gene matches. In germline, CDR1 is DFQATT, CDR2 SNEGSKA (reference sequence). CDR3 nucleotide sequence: TGCAGTGCTAGTTCCGGGAGGGCCGCCCACGAGCAGTACTTC. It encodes CSASSGRAAHEQYF.